The T cell receptor (beta chain) under discussion was sequenced for a study of blood T cell repertoires in COVID-19. This clone was counted a few times. Additional DNA sequences in this sample encode the identical CDR3. The CDR3 runs 13 residues. V was clipped by 5 bases and J by 4 bases; unmatched bases: 2. Some clones are missing from TCRdb's copy, which holds only in-frame ones; the method was immunoSEQ multiplex PCR. The table records some 300,000 clones, around nine tenths of them present only once. Sequenced: PBMCs or T cells enriched from blood (not recorded which). This TCR came from a woman aged 45-65 years who had been exposed to COVID-19. The J gene is TRBJ2-5, the V gene TRBV12-3 or TRBV12-4, with 9 bases fitting TRBD2. CDR3 DNA sequence: TGTGCCAGCAGTGTTAGCGGGGGAGAGACCCAGTACTTC. Translated, it gives CASSVSGGETQYF.